The T cell receptor (beta chain) under discussion was sequenced for a study of T cells in Graves' hyperthyroidism and ophthalmopathy. Study-level results: Stable hyperthyroidism and ophthalmopathy were separated using 13 V-J signatures.

CDR3 length equals 19 residues. Trimming cost V 0 bases and J 3 bases; bases outside gene matches: 15. Per germline, CDR1 DFQATT and CDR2 SNEGSKA (reference sequence). Amplified TCR beta CDR3 regions derived from RNA transcripts. RT-PCR in the first round (using the HTBI primer set) targeted the TCR CDR3. TCRdb called the multiplex PCR reads again in MiXCR, with one record for every CDR3 protein. Among nearly 600,000 distinct CDR3 sequences, 14% were seen once, and the ten largest hold roughly 7%. Ophthalmopathy cases scored 3 or more on the Clinical Activity Score and 4 or more on NOSPECS grade, with duration below 3 months. Exclusion followed for patients with uncontrolled infection, other autoimmune disease, pregnancy or lactation. Clinical symptoms, serum thyroxine and TRAb, thyroid ultrasound and orbital computed tomography together formed the diagnostic basis. As to this clonotype: Its antigen is still unknown.

The TCR originated in a woman aged 18 to 35 with Graves' ophthalmopathy. Material: blood. The chain joins TRBV20-1 to TRBJ2-7, with TRBD2 matching over 12 bases. The CDR3 DNA follows: TGCAGTGCTAGAGATCGCCAGGGACTAGCGGGCAATTCCCACTACGAGCAGTACTTC. Protein product: CSARDRQGLAGNSHYEQYF.